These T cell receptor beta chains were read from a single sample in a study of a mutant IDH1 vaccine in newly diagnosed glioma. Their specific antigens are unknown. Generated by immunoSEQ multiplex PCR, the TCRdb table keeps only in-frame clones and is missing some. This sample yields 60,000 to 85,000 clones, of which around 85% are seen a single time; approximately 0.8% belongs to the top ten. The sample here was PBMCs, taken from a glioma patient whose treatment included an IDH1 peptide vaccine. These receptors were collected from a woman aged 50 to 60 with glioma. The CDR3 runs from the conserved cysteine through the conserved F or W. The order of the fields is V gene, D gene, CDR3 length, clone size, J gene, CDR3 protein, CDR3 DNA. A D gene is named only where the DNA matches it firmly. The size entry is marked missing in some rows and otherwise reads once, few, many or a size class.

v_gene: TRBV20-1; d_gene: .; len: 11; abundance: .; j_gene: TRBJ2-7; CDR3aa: CSASRRNEQYF; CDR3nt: TGCAGTGCTAGTAGGAGGAACGAGCAGTACTTC
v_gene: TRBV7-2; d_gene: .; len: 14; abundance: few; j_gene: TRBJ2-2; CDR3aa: CASSLGSRNGELFF; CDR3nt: TGTGCCAGCAGCTTAGGGTCCAGGAACGGGGAGCTGTTTTTT
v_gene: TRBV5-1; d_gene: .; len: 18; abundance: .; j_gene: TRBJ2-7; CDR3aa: CASSAGLGTGLGTYEQYF; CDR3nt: TGCGCCAGCAGCGCCGGCCTGGGGACCGGGTTGGGGACCTACGAGCAGTACTTC
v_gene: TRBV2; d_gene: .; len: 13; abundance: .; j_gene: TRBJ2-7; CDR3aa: CASRPGPSYEQYF; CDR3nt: TGTGCCAGCAGACCGGGACCCTCCTACGAGCAGTACTTC
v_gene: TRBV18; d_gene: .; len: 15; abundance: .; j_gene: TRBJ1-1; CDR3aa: CASSPRPGQDTEAFF; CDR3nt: TGTGCCAGCTCACCCCGACCGGGACAAGACACTGAAGCTTTCTTT
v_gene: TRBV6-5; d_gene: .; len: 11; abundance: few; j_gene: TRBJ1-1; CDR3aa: CASRLNTEAFF; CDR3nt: TGTGCCAGCAGATTGAACACTGAAGCTTTCTTT
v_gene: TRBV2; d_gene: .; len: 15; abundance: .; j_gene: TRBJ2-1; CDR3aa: CASSEGTVTYNEQFF; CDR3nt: TGTGCCAGCAGTGAAGGAACAGTAACCTACAATGAGCAGTTCTTC
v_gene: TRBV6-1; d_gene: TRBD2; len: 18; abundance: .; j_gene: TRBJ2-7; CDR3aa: CASSGGRVLAQVSYEQYF; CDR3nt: TGTGCCAGCAGTGGCGGGAGGGTCCTTGCCCAAGTCTCCTACGAGCAGTACTTC
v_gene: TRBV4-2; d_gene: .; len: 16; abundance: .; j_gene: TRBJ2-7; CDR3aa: CASSQVVGSRRYEQYF; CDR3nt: TGTGCCAGCAGCCAAGTAGTGGGGTCCAGAAGGTACGAGCAGTACTTC
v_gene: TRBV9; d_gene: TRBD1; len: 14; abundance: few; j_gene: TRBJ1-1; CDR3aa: CASSPSDRGRYAFF; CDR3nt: TGTGCCAGCAGCCCCTCCGACAGGGGGAGGTATGCTTTCTTT
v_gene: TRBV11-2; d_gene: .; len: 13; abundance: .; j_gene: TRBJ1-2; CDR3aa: CASSLAGDSGYTF; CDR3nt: TGTGCCAGCAGCTTAGCAGGGGATAGTGGCTACACCTTC
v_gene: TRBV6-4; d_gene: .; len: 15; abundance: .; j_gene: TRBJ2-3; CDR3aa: CASSAAWTSTDTQYF; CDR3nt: TGTGCCAGCAGCGCGGCCTGGACTAGCACAGATACGCAGTATTTT
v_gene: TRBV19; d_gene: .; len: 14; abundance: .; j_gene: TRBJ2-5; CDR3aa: CASSPKGVQETQYF; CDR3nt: TGTGCCAGTAGTCCGAAGGGGGTACAAGAGACCCAGTACTTC
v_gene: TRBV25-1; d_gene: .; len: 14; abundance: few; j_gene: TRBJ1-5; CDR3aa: CASSEFTADQPQHF; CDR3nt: TGTGCCAGCAGTGAATTTACAGCCGATCAGCCCCAGCATTTT
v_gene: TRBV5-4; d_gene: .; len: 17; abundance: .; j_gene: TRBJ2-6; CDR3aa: CASSGGTPNSGANVLTF; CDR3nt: TGTGCCAGCAGCGGGGGGACACCTAACTCTGGGGCCAACGTCCTGACTTTC
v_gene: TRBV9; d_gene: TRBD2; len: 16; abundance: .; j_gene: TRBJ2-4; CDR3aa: CASSVGAGGTKNIQYF; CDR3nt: TGTGCCAGCAGCGTAGGGGCGGGAGGAACCAAAAACATTCAGTACTTC
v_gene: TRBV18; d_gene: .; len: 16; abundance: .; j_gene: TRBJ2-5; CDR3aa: CASSPWARGYQETQYF; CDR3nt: TGTGCCAGCTCACCTTGGGCGAGGGGGTACCAAGAGACCCAGTACTTC
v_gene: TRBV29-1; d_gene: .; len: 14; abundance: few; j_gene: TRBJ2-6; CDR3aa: CSAGPSSGANVLTF; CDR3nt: TGCAGCGCAGGACCGAGCTCTGGGGCCAACGTCCTGACTTTC
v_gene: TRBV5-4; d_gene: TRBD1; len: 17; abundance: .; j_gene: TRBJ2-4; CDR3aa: CASSPRQGAGAKNIQYF; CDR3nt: TGTGCCAGCAGCCCCCGGCAGGGGGCGGGGGCCAAAAACATTCAGTACTTC
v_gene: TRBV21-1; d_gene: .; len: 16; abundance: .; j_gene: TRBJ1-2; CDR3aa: CASSRIVGVQNYGYTF; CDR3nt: TGTGCCAGCAGCCGGATCGTGGGGGTACAAAACTATGGCTACACCTTC
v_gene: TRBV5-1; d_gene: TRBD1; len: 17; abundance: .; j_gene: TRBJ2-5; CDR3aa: CASSSDGTGVYQETQYF; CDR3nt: TGCGCCAGCAGCTCAGACGGGACAGGGGTTTACCAAGAGACCCAGTACTTC
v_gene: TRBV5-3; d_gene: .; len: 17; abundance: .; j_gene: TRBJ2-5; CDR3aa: CARSLARLSGFLETQYF; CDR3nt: TGTGCCAGAAGCTTGGCCCGGCTTAGCGGATTCCTAGAGACCCAGTACTTC
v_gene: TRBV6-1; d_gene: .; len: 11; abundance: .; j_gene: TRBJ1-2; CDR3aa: CASSEAYGYTF; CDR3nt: TGTGCCAGCAGTGAGGCCTATGGCTACACCTTC
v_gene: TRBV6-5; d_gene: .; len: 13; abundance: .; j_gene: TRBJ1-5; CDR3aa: CASSATDYQPQHF; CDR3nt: TGTGCCAGCAGTGCGACAGATTATCAGCCCCAGCATTTT
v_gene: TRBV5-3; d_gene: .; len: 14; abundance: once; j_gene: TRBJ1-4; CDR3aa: CARSLAGFNEKLFF; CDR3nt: TGTGCCAGAAGCTTGGCGGGGTTTAATGAAAAACTGTTTTTT
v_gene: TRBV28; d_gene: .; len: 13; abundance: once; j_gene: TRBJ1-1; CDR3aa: CASSTKMNTEAFF; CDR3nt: TGTGCCAGCAGTACCAAGATGAACACTGAAGCTTTCTTT
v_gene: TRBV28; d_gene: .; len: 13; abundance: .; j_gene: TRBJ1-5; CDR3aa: CASSSRGGQPQHF; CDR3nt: TGTGCCAGCAGTTCCAGGGGAGGTCAGCCCCAGCATTTT
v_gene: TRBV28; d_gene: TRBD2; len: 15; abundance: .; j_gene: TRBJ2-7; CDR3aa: CASSGSSGKRYEQYF; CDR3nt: TGTGCCAGCAGTGGGAGTAGCGGGAAGAGGTACGAGCAGTACTTC
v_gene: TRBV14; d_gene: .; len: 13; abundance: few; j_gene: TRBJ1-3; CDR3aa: CASSYYQGNTIYF; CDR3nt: TGTGCCAGCAGCTACTATCAGGGAAACACCATATATTTT
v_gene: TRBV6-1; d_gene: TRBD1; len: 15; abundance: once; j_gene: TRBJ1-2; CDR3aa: CASSEARGRGQGYTF; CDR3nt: TGTGCCAGCAGTGAAGCGAGGGGCAGGGGGCAGGGCTACACCTTC
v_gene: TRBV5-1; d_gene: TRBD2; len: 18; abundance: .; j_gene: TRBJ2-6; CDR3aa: CASSGSTSGSMRANVLTF; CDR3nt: TGCGCCAGCAGCGGATCGACTAGCGGGAGCATGAGGGCCAACGTCCTGACTTTC
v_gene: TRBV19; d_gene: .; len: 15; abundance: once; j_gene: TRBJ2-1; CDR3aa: CASSIREWADNEQFF; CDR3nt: TGTGCCAGTAGTATCCGGGAGTGGGCGGACAATGAGCAGTTCTTC
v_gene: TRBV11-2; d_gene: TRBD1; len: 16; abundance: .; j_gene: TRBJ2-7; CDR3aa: CASSLIWDRGTYEQYF; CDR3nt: TGTGCCAGCAGCCTAATCTGGGACAGGGGAACCTACGAGCAGTACTTC
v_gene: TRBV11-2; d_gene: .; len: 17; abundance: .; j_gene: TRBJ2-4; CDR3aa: CASSLAGWILAKNIQYF; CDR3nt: TGTGCCAGCAGCTTAGCGGGCTGGATCCTAGCCAAAAACATTCAGTACTTC
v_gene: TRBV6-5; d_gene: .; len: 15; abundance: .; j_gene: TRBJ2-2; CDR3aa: CASSRDRPNTGELFF; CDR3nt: TGTGCCAGCAGCCGAGACAGGCCGAACACCGGGGAGCTGTTTTTT
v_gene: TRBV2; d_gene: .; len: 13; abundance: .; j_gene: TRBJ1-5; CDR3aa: CASSAGESQPQHF; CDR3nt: TGTGCCAGCAGCGCAGGGGAGTCTCAGCCCCAGCATTTT
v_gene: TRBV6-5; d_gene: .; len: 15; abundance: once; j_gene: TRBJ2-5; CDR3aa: CASSYWNRGGETQYF; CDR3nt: TGTGCCAGCAGTTACTGGAATAGGGGGGGAGAGACCCAGTACTTC
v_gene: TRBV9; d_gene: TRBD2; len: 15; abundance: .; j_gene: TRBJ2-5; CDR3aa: CASSVGDYRQETQYF; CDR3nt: TGTGCCAGCAGCGTAGGGGACTACCGTCAAGAGACCCAGTACTTC
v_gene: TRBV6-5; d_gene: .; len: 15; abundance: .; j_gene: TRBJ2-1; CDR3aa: CASRRDGSSYNEQFF; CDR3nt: TGTGCCAGCAGGCGGGACGGGAGCTCCTACAATGAGCAGTTCTTC
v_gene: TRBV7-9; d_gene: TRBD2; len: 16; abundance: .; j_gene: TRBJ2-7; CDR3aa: CASSLGYLAVSYEQYF; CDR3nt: TGTGCCAGCAGCTTAGGGTACCTAGCGGTCTCCTACGAGCAGTACTTC
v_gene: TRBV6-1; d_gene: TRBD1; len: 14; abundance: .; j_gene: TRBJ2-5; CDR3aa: CASRPGQGQETQYF; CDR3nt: TGTGCCAGCAGGCCGGGACAGGGCCAAGAGACCCAGTACTTC
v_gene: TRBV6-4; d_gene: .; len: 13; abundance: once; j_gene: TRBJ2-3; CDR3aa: CASSDQRADTQYF; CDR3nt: TGTGCCAGCAGTGACCAGAGGGCAGATACGCAGTATTTT
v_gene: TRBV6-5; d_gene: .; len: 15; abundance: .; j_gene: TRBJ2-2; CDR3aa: CASSTRTPVAGELFF; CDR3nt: TGTGCCAGCAGTACCCGTACTCCCGTCGCCGGGGAGCTGTTTTTT
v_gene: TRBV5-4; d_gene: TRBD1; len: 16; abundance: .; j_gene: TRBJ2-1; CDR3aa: CASSSGRQGDYNEQFF; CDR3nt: TGTGCCAGCAGCTCCGGTAGGCAGGGGGATTACAATGAGCAGTTCTTC
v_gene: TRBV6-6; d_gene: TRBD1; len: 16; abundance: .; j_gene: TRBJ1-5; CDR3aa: CASRHPGQGLNQPQHF; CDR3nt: TGTGCCAGCAGACACCCGGGACAGGGCCTCAATCAGCCCCAGCATTTT
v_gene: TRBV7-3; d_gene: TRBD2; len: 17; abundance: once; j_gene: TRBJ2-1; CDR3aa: CASSLTRTSGGHNEQFF; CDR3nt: TGTGCCAGCAGCTTAACGCGGACTAGCGGGGGGCACAATGAGCAGTTCTTC
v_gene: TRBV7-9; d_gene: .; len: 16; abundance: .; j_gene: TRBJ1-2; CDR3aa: CASSPGSDYTGHGYTF; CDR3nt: TGTGCCAGCAGCCCTGGGTCCGACTACACAGGGCATGGCTACACCTTC
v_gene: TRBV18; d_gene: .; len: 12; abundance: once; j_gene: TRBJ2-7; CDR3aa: CASSAESYEQYF; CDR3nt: TGTGCCAGCTCAGCCGAATCCTACGAGCAGTACTTC
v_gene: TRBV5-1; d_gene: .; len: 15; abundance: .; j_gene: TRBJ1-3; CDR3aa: CASSFTGGGGNTIYF; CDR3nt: TGCGCCAGCAGCTTTACCGGGGGTGGAGGAAACACCATATATTTT
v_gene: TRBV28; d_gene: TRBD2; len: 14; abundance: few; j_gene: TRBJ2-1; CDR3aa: CASSSGLAYNEQFF; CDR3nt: TGTGCCAGCAGTTCGGGACTAGCGTACAATGAGCAGTTCTTC
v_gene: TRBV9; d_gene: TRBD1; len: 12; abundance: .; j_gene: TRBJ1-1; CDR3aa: CASSVASGQTHF; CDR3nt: TGTGCCAGCAGCGTAGCCTCGGGACAGACACACTTT